This passage covers 18 T cell receptor beta chains from one sample sequenced in a study of technical replicates of blood from a handful of donors. TCRdb keeps only in-frame clones here, not all; method: immunoSEQ multiplex PCR. Of about 100,000 clones detected, 95% appear once; the ten largest clones hold roughly 0.21%. The specimen was T cells isolated from PBMCs. The source of these receptors is a human donor in good health.

The V and J genes are TRBV27 and TRBJ2-1; 11 bases align to TRBD1. With V trimmed by 5 bases and J by 8 bases, 11 bases remained unmatched. This CDR3 has 16 amino acids. CDR1 and CDR2 from the germline V gene are MNHEY and SMNVEV (reference sequence). Written as DNA, the CDR3 is TGTGCCAGCAGTCTAATGCCGGGACAGGGGGTGGATGAGCAGTTCTTC. Its protein is CASSLMPGQGVDEQFF.

The rearrangement links TRBV5-5 to TRBJ2-3, with 10 nucleotides matching TRBD2. The CDR3 sequence is 15 residues long. CDR1 is SGHKS, CDR2 YYEKEE, per germline (reference sequence). V shed 2 bases and J 6 bases; nucleotides not matched to a gene: 6. CDR3 protein: CASSFLAGARDTQYF. CDR3 nucleotides: TGTGCCAGCAGCTTCCTAGCGGGGGCCCGGGATACGCAGTATTTT.

The chain carries TRBV7-9 and TRBJ1-6, with D maybe TRBD1 (5 bases). From germline, CDR1 is SEHNR and CDR2 FQNEAQ (reference sequence). CDR3 size: 14 residues. Deletions cut 3 bases from V and 10 bases from J, with 13 bases between. The CDR3 coding sequence is TGTGCCAGCAGCTTGGGGCAGGTGGGGTCACCCCTCCACTTT. It encodes CASSLGQVGSPLHF.

This chain uses TRBV11-3 with TRBJ1-6; 9 positions match TRBD1. The CDR3 totals 16 residues. After removal of 4 bases from V and 7 bases from J, the junction contained 8 bases not matched to a gene. In germline, CDR1 is SGHNT, CDR2 YENEEA. This chain's CDR3 is CASSWGLDRGNSPLHF. Written as DNA, the CDR3 is TGTGCCAGCAGCTGGGGTCTAGACAGGGGGAATTCACCCCTCCACTTT.

The chain recombines TRBV5-6 with TRBJ2-7, with TRBD2 matching 10 bases. J was trimmed by 4 bases and V by 0 bases; bases with no gene match: 4. The CDR3 spans 15 residues. Per the germline V gene, CDR1 is SGHDT and CDR2 is YYEEEE. DNA for the CDR3: TGTGCCAGCAGCTTGGTGGAGCGGGGGGGATACGAGCAGTACTTC. This sequence encodes CASSLVERGGYEQYF.

This clone was recorded only once. The chain combines TRBV19 with TRBJ2-7, with 9 bases aligning to TRBD2. The length of the CDR3 is 13 residues. The germline CDR1 and CDR2 sequences are LNHDA and SQIVND (reference sequence). Trimming at V came to 8 bases and at J to 3 bases, leaving 5 bases not matched to a gene. CDR3 nucleotide sequence: TGTGCCAGTGGGGCGGGGGGGAACTACGAGCAGTACTTC. Protein: CASGAGGNYEQYF.

V and J are TRBV5-1 and TRBJ1-1, with 9 bases matching TRBD1. The CDR3 has 14 residues. Looked up from germline, CDR1 is SGHRS and CDR2 is YFSETQ. V was clipped by 2 bases and J by 6 bases; unmatched bases: 5. CDR3 nucleotide sequence: TGCGCCAGCAGCTTAGGGGACAGGGTACCTGAAGCTTTCTTT. Protein sequence: CASSLGDRVPEAFF.

This clone was counted once. J is TRBJ2-4 and V is TRBV10-3, with D possibly TRBD2 on 6 matching bases. Germline CDR1 is ENHRY and CDR2 is SYGVKD. The CDR3 has 13 amino acids. V lost 3 bases, J lost 6 bases, and 9 bases lay in between. CDR3 sequence reads: CAISDRLGNIQYF. Written as DNA, the CDR3 is TGTGCCATCAGTGACAGACTAGGAAACATTCAGTACTTC.

V and J are TRBV9 and TRBJ2-5, with 10 bases that match TRBD1. Germline V gene sequence: CDR1 SGDLS, CDR2 YYNGEE. The junction had 11 bases not matched to a gene; V was cut back by 3 bases and J by 3 bases. This CDR3 is built from 17 residues. In DNA, the CDR3 is TGTGCCAGCAGCGAGGGGGCCGGGACAGGGGTGAAAGAGACCCAGTACTTC. Amino acid sequence: CASSEGAGTGVKETQYF.

This chain links TRBV6-6 with TRBJ1-2; 7 bases are a match to TRBD1. Germline V CDR1 and CDR2: MNHNY, SVGAGI (reference sequence). V was pared by 5 bases and J by 1 base, with 7 bases of the junction left unmatched. The CDR3 extends over 15 amino acids. CDR3 coding DNA: TGTGCCAGCAGTCACGAAGGGGACAGTAACTATGGCTACACCTTC. It codes for CASSHEGDSNYGYTF.

The chain recombines TRBV18 with TRBJ2-7, with D perhaps matching TRBD1 (5 bases). Per the germline V gene, CDR1 is KGHSH and CDR2 is LQKENI. Trimming shortened V by 2 bases and J by 5 bases, and 7 bases separated the two germline ends. The CDR3 consists of 12 residues. The CDR3 region is CASSPGADEQYF. Here the CDR3 DNA reads TGTGCCAGCTCACCAGGGGCGGACGAGCAGTACTTC.

The chain recombines TRBV19 with TRBJ2-7; 9 bases match TRBD2. The CDR3 is 15 residues long. Losses at the gene ends were 5 bases for V and 2 bases for J; bases not matched to a gene: 7. The germline gives CDR1 LNHDA, CDR2 SQIVND (reference sequence). This CDR3 is CASSSSGLATYEQYF. CDR3 DNA sequence: TGTGCCAGTAGTTCTTCGGGACTAGCTACCTACGAGCAGTACTTC.

This chain connects TRBV6-1 to TRBJ1-3; 7 bases are shared with TRBD1. The V gene end was trimmed by 8 bases and the J gene end by 4 bases; junction bases not matched to a gene: 14. The germline V gene encodes CDR1 MNHNS and CDR2 SASEGT. The CDR3 is 16 amino acids. This CDR3 reads CASRGGDSGLGNTIYF. DNA of the CDR3: TGTGCCAGCCGTGGAGGGGACAGCGGCCTCGGAAACACCATATATTTT.

The V and J genes are TRBV2 and TRBJ1-2, with unresolved D. V was clipped by 5 bases and J by 8 bases, with 12 bases between them. The CDR3 covers 12 residues. The germline V gene has CDR1 SNHLY and CDR2 FYNNEI. The CDR3 bases are TGTGCCAGCAGTTTCACAGCCGGAGGCTACACCTTC. It is translated as CASSFTAGGYTF.

The chain uses TRBV25-1 and TRBJ1-1, with D hard to call. The CDR3 is 12 amino acids. Trimming left V 3 bases short and J 0 bases short, with 2 bases between. Per the germline V gene, CDR1 is MGHDK and CDR2 is SYGVNS. The CDR3 nucleotides are TGTGCCAGCAGTGACTTGAACACTGAAGCTTTCTTT. Translation gives CASSDLNTEAFF.

The chain is built from TRBV5-6 and TRBJ2-1; the D gene is possibly TRBD2 (5 bases). The V end lost 7 bases, the J end lost 0 bases, and 14 bases lay between the germline ends. Germline CDR1 SGHDT, CDR2 YYEEEE. This CDR3 region has 15 residues. Written as DNA, the CDR3 is TGTGCCAGCTCTCCAGGAGAGGGCTCCTACAATGAGCAGTTCTTC. Protein: CASSPGEGSYNEQFF. The entire variable domain, with the rest obtained from reference TRBV5-6 and TRBJ2-1, is as follows: DAGVTQSPTHLIKTRGQQVTLRCSPKSGHDTVSWYQQALGQGPQFIFQYYEEEERQRGNFPDRFSGHQFPNYSSELNVNALLLGDSALYLCASSPGEGSYNEQFFGPGTRLTVL.

The chain employs TRBV19 and TRBJ1-5; D is undetermined. The ends were cut back, 7 bases at V and 6 bases at J, with 19 bases in the middle. Germline assignment: CDR1 LNHDA and CDR2 SQIVND (reference sequence). The CDR3 spans 15 residues. CDR3 nucleotide sequence: TGTGCCAGTACCCCTCAGCGGAGGGTAACTCAGCCCCAGCATTTT. This sequence encodes CASTPQRRVTQPQHF. The variable domain in full, with the rest retrieved from reference TRBV19 and TRBJ1-5, is DGGITQSPKYLFRKEGQNVTLSCEQNLNHDAMYWYRQDPGQGLRLIYYSQIVNDFQKGDIAEGYSVSREKKESFPLTVTSAQKNPTAFYLCASTPQRRVTQPQHFGDGTRLSIL.

The chain combines TRBV5-6 with TRBJ2-7; TRBD1 aligns across 9 bases. The CDR3 has 14 residues. The V segment lost 3 bases and the J segment 3 bases; nucleotides outside the gene matches: 4. Germline assignment: CDR1 SGHDT and CDR2 YYEEEE. The CDR3 nucleotides read TGTGCCAGCAGCTCCCTGGGACAGGGCTACGAGCAGTACTTC. Its translation is CASSSLGQGYEQYF.